What follows are 3 T cell receptor beta chains derived from one specimen sequenced in a study of identical twins. TCRdb reprocessed the 5' RACE reads with MiXCR, giving one entry per CDR3 protein. The sample lists 600,000 to 850,000 distinct CDR3 sequences, about 20% occurring once. The sample was also reused in another study, on T cells expressing NK-cell markers.

The sequenced sample consisted of PBMCs. The receptors were gathered from a woman under 30 in good health.

There are many counts of this clonotype. V and J are TRBV12-3 or TRBV12-4 and TRBJ1-3; possible D gene TRBD1, 5 bases. V gave up 1 base and J gave up 4 bases, with 11 bases separating them. The CDR3 contains 15 residues. The CDR3 coding sequence is TGTGCCAGCAGTTTAGGCGGGGGGTCCGGAAACACCATATATTTT. It yields the protein CASSLGGGSGNTIYF.

The table lists this clonotype with a few counts. V usage is TRBV9 and J usage is TRBJ2-7, with a weak D call TRBD2 (6 bases). Looked up from germline, CDR1 is SGDLS and CDR2 is YYNGEE. The CDR3 sequence is 15 residues long. V gave up 6 bases and J gave up 0 bases, with 16 bases separating them. The CDR3 loop is CASTKGGQASYEQYF. CDR3 in DNA: TGTGCCAGCACTAAAGGAGGGCAGGCCTCCTACGAGCAGTACTTC. The variable domain in full, with the rest retrieved from reference TRBV9 and TRBJ2-7, is DSGVTQTPKHLITATGQRVTLRCSPRSGDLSVYWYQQSLDQGLQFLIQYYNGEERAKGNILERFSAQQFPDLHSELNLSSLELGDSALYFCASTKGGQASYEQYFGPGTRLTVT.

This clonotype has a handful of counts. This rearrangement joins TRBV5-5 to TRBJ2-7; TRBD2 agrees at 8 bases. This CDR3 is 15 amino acids long. Trimming at V came to 0 bases and at J to 7 bases, leaving 9 bases not matched to a gene. Germline V lookup: CDR1 SGHKS, CDR2 YYEKEE (reference sequence). Written as DNA, the CDR3 is TGTGCCAGCAGCTTGGTGGAGCGGGAGAGCTGGGAGCAGTACTTC. This translates into CASSLVERESWEQYF.